Here is one T cell receptor beta chain with its context. This clone was detected once. The specificity of this receptor is unknown. No much larger clone is present one base from it, and per-base qualities are unavailable. The data belong to a study of T cell responses to AZD1222 COVID-19 vaccine (dated by TCRdb to 2020 to 2023). Notes on the research overall: AZD1222 recipients with second doses at about 4 weeks or about 12 weeks were pooled, because spike-specific TCR depth and breadth did not differ between schedules. TCR sequencing covered over 230 trial participants: approximately 200 given two doses of AZD1222 and 26 given two doses of MenACWY control vaccine. Enrollment into the trials was organized by age into subgroups of 18-55, 56-69 and 70-plus years, and those subgroups contained roughly 150, 30 and 60 TCR-sequenced participants, respectively.

Findings and caveats that apply to the study as a whole: Participants were mostly white British and included more females than males, and it was suggested by the authors that clonal diversity may have been underestimated. No day 14 peak-response samples were available, so repertoires were characterized only after the peak T cell response. A significant rise in spike-specific TCR breadth and depth was observed after two AZD1222 doses relative to day 0 and relative to MenACWY recipients. Nearly half of unique spike-specific TCRs reportedly recognized epitopes outside regions mutated in the B.1.351 and B.1.1.7 variants. The 56-69-year group was small, and its depth increase did not reach significance, likely because of low power. Conclusions about previously exposed vaccinees were limited because only 6 or 7 AZD1222 recipients were SARS-CoV-2 seropositive at baseline. The whole spike protein was spanned by vaccine-associated CD4 TCRs, and dominant responses were seen in regions 160-218 and 743-854.

Read against the paper, the sample's time point label means: baseline before first vaccination. Vaccinee samples came from UK trials COV001 and COV002, including a single-blind randomized controlled phase 2/3 trial of AZD1222 (ChAdOx1 nCoV-19) in healthy adults. For TCRbeta chain sequencing, PBMC samples were collected from trial participants at day 0 and at day 28 after the second dose. The CDR3 regions of human TCRbeta chains were analyzed by immunosequencing. As for how the authors treated the data: TCRs in the repertoires were compared against a reference library of SARS-CoV-2-specific TCRs that had been generated with the MIRA antigen-specificity platform. Breadth was defined as the fraction of unique TCRs that were SARS-CoV-2-associated. Depth was defined as the fraction of total T cells that were SARS-CoV-2-associated. Using the MIRA data, each spike-specific TCR was assigned both to the spike region to which the TCR was reactive and to a CD4 or CD8 class. Log10-transformed breadth and depth values were compared by one-way ANOVA with Sidak's multiple comparisons tests. TCRdb limited this immuneACCESS table to in-frame rearrangements with V and J called. A share of clones is missing; checked studies link under half to unresolved V genes, and the rest is unexplained. V and J calls and clone size are those listed in that table; D and trimming were worked out from the DNA. Recorded for this sample are about 150,000 clones; roughly nine tenths of them occurred a single time. The ten most abundant clones make up approximately 3% of the sample.

Reading the germline V gene (reference sequence) gives CDR1 SGHNT and CDR2 YYREEE. The germline V end is reduced by 1 base and the J end by 4 bases; junction bases left unmatched: 4. There are 14 amino acids in the CDR3, from cysteine to phenylalanine inclusive. Just the 42-base CDR3 DNA is kept, in frame starting at base 1. The receptor was isolated from an adult in good health. Sequencing was performed on peripheral blood, taken on day 0 of AZD1222 vaccination. The chain couples TRBV5-4 to TRBJ1-2; the central 7 bases match TRBD1. The nucleotides are TGTGCCAGCAGCTTGCCCCGACAGGGCTATGGCTACACCTTC. This gives the protein CASSLPRQGYGYTF.